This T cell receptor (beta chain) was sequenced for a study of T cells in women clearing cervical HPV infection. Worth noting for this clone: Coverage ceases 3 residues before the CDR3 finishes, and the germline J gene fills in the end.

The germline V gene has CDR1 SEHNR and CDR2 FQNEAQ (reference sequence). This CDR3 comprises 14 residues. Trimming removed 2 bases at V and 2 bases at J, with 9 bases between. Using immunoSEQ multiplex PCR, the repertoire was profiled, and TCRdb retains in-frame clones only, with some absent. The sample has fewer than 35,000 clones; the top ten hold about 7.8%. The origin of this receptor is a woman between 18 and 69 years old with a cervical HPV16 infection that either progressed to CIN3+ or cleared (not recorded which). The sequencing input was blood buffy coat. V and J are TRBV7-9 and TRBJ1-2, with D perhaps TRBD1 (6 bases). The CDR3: CASSLSTGNYGYTF. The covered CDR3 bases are TGTGCCAGCAGCTTATCGACAGGCAACTATGGC.